This T cell receptor (beta chain) is from a study of cytomegalovirus exposure and HLA in healthy donors (dated by TCRdb to the late 2010s). As for the study more broadly: According to an earlier analysis of several hundred of the donors, some 180 million T cells yielded approximately 120 million unique TCR beta sequences and about 300 Gb of sequence data. An early release that covered about 600 HLA-typed donors contained approximately 300 gigabases of sequencing data and around 80 million unique TCR sequences. Of the roughly 400 genotyped donors, approximately 80% fell in the genetic ancestry cluster associated with self-reported Caucasian donors. The study aimed to test whether signatures of past pathogen exposure could be identified by cataloging public T cell receptors. The T cell repertoires of some 670 subjects were profiled by immunosequencing and related to cytomegalovirus serostatus. In addition to the first cohort of 666 subjects, a separate validation cohort of around 110 different subjects was used. High-throughput TCR immunosequencing, statistical association of individual TCRs with disease status, and machine learning were combined to predict cytomegalovirus infection status. A later analysis re-examined previously published TCR beta repertoires from just over 650 donors and added high-resolution HLA genotyping to investigate patterns of TCR occurrence. The later analysis used no new phenotypic data to find candidate immune exposures, relying instead on TCR beta sequences and their occurrence across donors. An earlier analysis of nearly 600 of the donors applied high-throughput TCR beta sequencing to assess whether each TCR beta V gene segment acted as functional or pseudogenic. Donor age, sex, ethnicity and CMV serostatus were collected together with the repertoire data. A later genetic analysis used genome-wide SNP genotypes for about three fifths of the 666 donors, treating that subset as a discovery cohort. Every discovery cohort repertoire had been produced on one sequencing platform. Both class I and class II loci were covered by HLA typing, at four-digit resolution. The number of donors typed differed by locus, with about 629-640 for A, B, C, DRB1 and DQB1, more than 500 for DQA1, 600 to 610 for DPA1, and around 430 for DPB1. Four to six DR-DQ haplotypes were handled as single units for association and clustering, since linkage in the cohort was strong. Among 398 genotyped donors of the cohort, an average of 235,054 unique TCR beta nucleotide sequences were sequenced per donor, 15% to 20% of them non-productive. Paper-wide results and their limitations: CMV serostatus was the only immune exposure information available for the cohort. Most CMV-associated TCR beta chains appeared to be HLA-restricted in a later analysis, and the HLA associations seemed to be driven largely by CMV exposure. Presence/absence analyses assumed roughly uniform sequencing depth across donors, an assumption that may not hold. Because HLA typing was unavailable for some donors at each locus, only the typed subset was used in association tests. Because counts were too low, seventeen rarely observed V segments, including chromosome 9 orphons, were excluded from the earlier analysis of several hundred of the donors. Correlated functional status among segregating V segments might reflect linkage disequilibrium, but an unknown experimental factor could not be ruled out. A later genetic analysis reported fewer N-insertions in productive TCRs among donors in an Asian-associated ancestry cluster than the roughly 700-donor mean. Assigning TCR associations to individual alleles was difficult when HLA alleles, especially DR and DQ, strongly co-occurred. Some IMGT-functional V segments, including TRBV6-2 and TRBV6-3, could not be distinguished by the 87-base-pair reads and were therefore excluded. This cohort had only TCR beta chains sequenced, and the lack of alpha or paired-chain data limited which features could be detected. The study listed around 160 TCR beta chains as associated with cytomegalovirus. A further reported finding was that TCR beta sequences accurately predicted the HLA-A and HLA-B alleles for most subjects in the first cohort. The authors suggested that the approach could potentially be extended to other disease states and immunological phenotypes. A later analysis reported that several top co-occurrence clusters appeared linked to parvovirus B19, influenza, CMV and Epstein-Barr virus. A later genetic analysis associated a missense DCLRE1C variant with V-gene and J-gene trimming of TCR beta chains, and an independent cohort replicated the association. A later analysis found that HLA-associated TCR beta chains were more clonally expanded and had lower generation probabilities than equally common non-associated chains. Cytomegalovirus status was reported to be diagnosed by the classifier with high specificity and sensitivity in both the original and validation cohorts. In an earlier analysis of some 550 of the donors, most TCR beta V segments were observed in productive rearrangements about 87% or about 30% of the time, broadly matching IMGT annotations. Specific HLA alleles were associated with 16,951 TCR beta sequences at a false discovery rate of 0.05 in a later analysis. A few of the identified cytomegalovirus-associated TCR beta chains were confirmed in vitro to be specific for cytomegalovirus antigens. Across donors, most TCR sequences were observed very rarely, whereas some public TCRs were present in many individuals. In a later analysis, the rate of TCR association differed among HLA loci, with DRB1 alleles having the most associated TCRs and HLA-C alleles having the fewest. The sequencing pipeline was judged likely to have produced a cluster of highly shared sequence variants as a technical artifact.

The cohort consisted of 650 to 850 healthy bone marrow donors. All cohort members were sampled while nominally healthy, although unrecorded immune exposures were likely present. The donor was CMV seronegative and was included in the group of hundreds of seronegative cohort members. A peripheral blood sample was collected from each donor, and TCR beta sequencing was performed on peripheral blood mononuclear cells. Genomic DNA extraction from the blood cell samples was performed with the Qiagen DNeasy Blood Extraction Kit. Counted from cysteine to phenylalanine, this CDR3 has 15 amino acids. Only the CDR3 DNA stays, 45 bases, in frame from base 1. Cut back by 6 bases and 0 bases, the V and J ends lie 12 bases apart. CDR1 and CDR2, per the germline V gene, are MNHEY and SVGAGI. About this clone: Its recognized antigen is unknown. No per-base quality is available; no much larger clone lies one base away.

Libraries came from the immunoSEQ multiplex PCR assay. For the multiplex PCR, a mixture combining 60 forward primers for TCR Vbeta segments and 13 reverse primers for TCR Jbeta segments was used. A multiplex PCR assay on genomic DNA amplified the CDR3 region of rearranged TCR beta genes. The Illumina HiSeq System was used to sequence the amplified TCR beta libraries as 87-base-pair reads. As for the authors' bioinformatics: A later analysis tallied around 87 million unique TCR beta chains across the 666 repertoires, and approximately 12 million of those chains were shared by two or more donors. A nearest-neighbor algorithm error-corrected the raw reads and collapsed the reads into unique sequences, merging closely related sequences to remove PCR and sequencing errors. CDR3 sequences were aligned to IMGT reference sequences to assign V, D and J gene segments. For a sequence to be retained, at least a six-nucleotide match to both a V gene segment and a J gene segment was required. A rearrangement counted as productive if the CDR3 had no stop codons and remained in frame with V and J, and every other rearrangement counted as non-productive. Following IMGT convention, CDR3 was defined as the stretch from the second conserved V-encoded cysteine to the conserved J-encoded phenylalanine. The earlier analysis of a few hundred of the donors excluded sequences that lacked an unambiguous match to a single V gene segment. An earlier analysis of several hundred of the donors called V segments functional above 56.7% productive rearrangements and segregating when the between-donor standard deviation exceeded 5%. To diagnose cytomegalovirus status from the catalog of TCR beta chain sequences, a statistical classification framework was built. A later analysis assigned V and J genes by comparing TCR nucleotide sequences with IMGT/GENE-DB human TR gene sequences. The TCRdist pipeline was used in a later analysis to assign CDR3 sequences and most-parsimonious VDJ recombination scenarios. In a later analysis, each TCR beta chain was defined by its CDR3 amino acid sequence together with its V-gene family, and reads without a unique V-gene family were excluded. As a way to deal with suspected cross-contamination and a sequencing artifact, a later analysis dropped more than 500 nucleotide sequences that were highly shared and had low generation probability. In a later analysis, a clonal expansion index was calculated for each public chain from normalized within-repertoire ranks of inferred template counts. In a later analysis, generation probabilities were computed with a VDJ recombination model fitted to out-of-frame rearrangements, and the resulting probabilities were checked against IGoR. In a later analysis, TCR-TCR, TCR-HLA and TCR-CMV co-occurrence was scored with hypergeometric tests, and a repertoire-size bias correction was applied to TCR pairs. False discovery rates were estimated in a later analysis by permuting HLA or CMV assignments 20 times. In a later analysis, co-occurring TCRs were grouped using DBSCAN, and TCRdist sequence similarity was added for clustering within HLA-allele-positive subsets. For co-occurrence clustering, repertoires with fewer than 30,000 or more than 120,000 public chains were excluded, along with roughly 5 repertoires with anomalous nucleotide sharing. The clones in this table, taken by TCRdb from immuneACCESS, are in-frame only. Not every clone is retained; where verified, under half of the shortfall comes from an unresolved V gene, and the cause of the rest is unknown. The DNA gave D and trimming, while V, J and clone size come from that table. This sample is represented by about 140,000 clones; more than 70% of them were singletons. Less than 3% of the sample is taken by the ten largest.

This chain joins TRBV6-5 to TRBJ2-1, with the identity of the D gene unclear. The clonotype originates from a man aged 50 to 59 in good health and CMV-seronegative. The sample comprised PBMCs. The DNA is TGTGCCAGCAGCCCCCCCGCCGGCTCCTACAATGAGCAGTTCTTC. This translates into CASSPPAGSYNEQFF.